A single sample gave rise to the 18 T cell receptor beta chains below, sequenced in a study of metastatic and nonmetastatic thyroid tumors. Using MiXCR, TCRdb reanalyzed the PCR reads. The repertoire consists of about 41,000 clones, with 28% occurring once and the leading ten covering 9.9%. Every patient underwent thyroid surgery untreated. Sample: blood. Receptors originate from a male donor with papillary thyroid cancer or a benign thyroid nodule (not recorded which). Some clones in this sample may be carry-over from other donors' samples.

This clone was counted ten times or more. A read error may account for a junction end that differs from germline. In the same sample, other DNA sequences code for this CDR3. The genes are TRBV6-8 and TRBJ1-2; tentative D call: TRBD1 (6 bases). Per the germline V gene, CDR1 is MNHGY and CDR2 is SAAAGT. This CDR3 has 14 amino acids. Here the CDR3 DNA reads TGTGCCAGCCCCGGGGGGGACAACTTCTATGGCTATACCTTC. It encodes CASPGGDNFYGYTF.

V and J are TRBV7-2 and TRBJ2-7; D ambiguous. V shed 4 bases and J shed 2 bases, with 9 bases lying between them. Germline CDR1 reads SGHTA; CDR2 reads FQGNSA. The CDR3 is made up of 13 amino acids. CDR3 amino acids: CASSSTGTYEQYF. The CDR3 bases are TGTGCCAGCAGCTCGACTGGCACCTACGAGCAGTACTTC.

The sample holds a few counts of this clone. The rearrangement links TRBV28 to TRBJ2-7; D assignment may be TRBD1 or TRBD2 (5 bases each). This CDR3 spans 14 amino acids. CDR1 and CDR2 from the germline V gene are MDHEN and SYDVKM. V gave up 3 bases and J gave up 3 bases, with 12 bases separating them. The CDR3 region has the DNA TGTGCCAGCAGTTTTCGGGACGGTATCTACGAGCAGTACTTC. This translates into CASSFRDGIYEQYF. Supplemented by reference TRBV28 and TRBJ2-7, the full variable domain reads DVKVTQSSRYLVKRTGEKVFLECVQDMDHENMFWYRQDPGLGLRLIYFSYDVKMKEKGDIPEGYSVSREKKERFSLILESASTNQTSMYLCASSFRDGIYEQYFGPGTRLTVT.

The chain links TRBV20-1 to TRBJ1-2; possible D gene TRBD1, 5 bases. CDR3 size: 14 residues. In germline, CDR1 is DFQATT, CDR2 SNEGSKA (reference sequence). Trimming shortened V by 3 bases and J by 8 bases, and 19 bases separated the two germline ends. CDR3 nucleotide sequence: TGCAGTGCTAGCCTTCCTGTAGGGACGTGGGGCTACACCTTC. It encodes CSASLPVGTWGYTF.

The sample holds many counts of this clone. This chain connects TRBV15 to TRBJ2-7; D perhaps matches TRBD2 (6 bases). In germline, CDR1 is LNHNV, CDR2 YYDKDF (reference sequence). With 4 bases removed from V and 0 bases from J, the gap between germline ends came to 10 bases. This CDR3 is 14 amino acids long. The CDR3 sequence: CATSNRGSSYEQYF. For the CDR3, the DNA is TGTGCCACCAGCAACCGGGGGAGCTCCTACGAGCAGTACTTC.

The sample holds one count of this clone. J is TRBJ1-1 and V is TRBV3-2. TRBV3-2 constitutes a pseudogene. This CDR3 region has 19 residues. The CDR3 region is CANRQYSVSSFNGGTEAFF. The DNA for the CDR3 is TGTGCCAACAGACAATATTCCGTATCTTCGTTTAATGGAGGCACTGAAGCTTTCTTT.

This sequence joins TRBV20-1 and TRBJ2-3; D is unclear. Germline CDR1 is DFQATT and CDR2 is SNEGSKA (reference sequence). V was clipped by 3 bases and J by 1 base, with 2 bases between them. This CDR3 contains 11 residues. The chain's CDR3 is CSARGTDTQYF. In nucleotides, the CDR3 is TGCAGTGCTAGGGGCACAGATACGCAGTATTTT.

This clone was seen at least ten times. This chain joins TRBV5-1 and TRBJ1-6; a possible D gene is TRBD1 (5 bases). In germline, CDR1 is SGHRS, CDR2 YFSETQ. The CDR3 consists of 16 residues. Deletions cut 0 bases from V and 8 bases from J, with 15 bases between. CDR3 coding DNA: TGCGCCAGCAGCTTGGCCGGCGGGGCCGGGGATTCACCCCTCCACTTT. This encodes CASSLAGGAGDSPLHF.

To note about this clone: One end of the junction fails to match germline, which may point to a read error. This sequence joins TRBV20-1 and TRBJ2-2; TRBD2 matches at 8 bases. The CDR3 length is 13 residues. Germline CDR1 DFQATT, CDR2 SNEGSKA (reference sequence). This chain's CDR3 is CSAPGGEAVEVFF. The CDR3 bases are TGCAGTGCTCCCGGGGGGGAAGCCGTGGAGGTGTTTTTT.

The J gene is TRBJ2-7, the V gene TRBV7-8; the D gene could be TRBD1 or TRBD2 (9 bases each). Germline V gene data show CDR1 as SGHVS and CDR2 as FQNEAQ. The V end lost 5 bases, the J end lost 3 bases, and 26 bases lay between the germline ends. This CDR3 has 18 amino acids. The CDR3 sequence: CASSQWTGALAGCYEQYF. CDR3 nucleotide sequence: TGTGCCAGCAGCCAATGGACAGGGGCGCTAGCGGGGTGCTACGAGCAGTACTTC.

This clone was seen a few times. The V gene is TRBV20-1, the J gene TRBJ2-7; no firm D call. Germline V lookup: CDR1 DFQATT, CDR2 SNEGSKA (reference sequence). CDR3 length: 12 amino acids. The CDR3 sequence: CSPMTDSYEQYF. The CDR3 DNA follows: TGCAGCCCTATGACGGATTCCTACGAGCAGTACTTC.

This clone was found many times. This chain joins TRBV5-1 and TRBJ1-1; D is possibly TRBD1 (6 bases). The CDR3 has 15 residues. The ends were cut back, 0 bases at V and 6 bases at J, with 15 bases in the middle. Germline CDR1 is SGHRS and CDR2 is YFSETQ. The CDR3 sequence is CASSLVRGGESEAFF. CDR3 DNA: TGCGCCAGCAGCTTGGTCAGGGGAGGAGAGTCTGAAGCTTTCTTT.

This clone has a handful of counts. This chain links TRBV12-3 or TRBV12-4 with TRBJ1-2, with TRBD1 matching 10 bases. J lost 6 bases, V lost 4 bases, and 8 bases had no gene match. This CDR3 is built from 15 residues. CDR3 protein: CASSSSDRGLNGYTF. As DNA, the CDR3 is TGTGCCAGCAGTTCCTCAGACAGGGGGCTTAATGGCTACACCTTC.

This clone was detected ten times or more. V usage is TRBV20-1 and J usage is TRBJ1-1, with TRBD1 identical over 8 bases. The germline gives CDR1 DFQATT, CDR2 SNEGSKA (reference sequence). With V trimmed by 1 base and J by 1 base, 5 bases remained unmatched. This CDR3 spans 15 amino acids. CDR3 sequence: CSARASGGANTEAFF. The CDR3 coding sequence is TGCAGTGCTAGAGCTTCAGGGGGCGCGAACACTGAAGCTTTCTTT.

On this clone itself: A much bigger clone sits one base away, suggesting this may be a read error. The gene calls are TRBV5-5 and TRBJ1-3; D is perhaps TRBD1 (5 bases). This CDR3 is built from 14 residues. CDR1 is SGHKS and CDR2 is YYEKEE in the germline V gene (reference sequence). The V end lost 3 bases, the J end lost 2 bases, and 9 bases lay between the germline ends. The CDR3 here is CASSWGLAGNTIYF. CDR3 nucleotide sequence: TGTGCCAGCAGCTGGGGCCTTGCTGGAAACACCATATATTTT.

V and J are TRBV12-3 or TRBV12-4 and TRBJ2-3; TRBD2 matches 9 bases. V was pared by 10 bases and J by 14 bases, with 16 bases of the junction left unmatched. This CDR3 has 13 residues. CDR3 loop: CATASGTSDTMYF. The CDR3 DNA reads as TGTGCCACCGCTAGCGGGACGTCAGATACGATGTATTTT.

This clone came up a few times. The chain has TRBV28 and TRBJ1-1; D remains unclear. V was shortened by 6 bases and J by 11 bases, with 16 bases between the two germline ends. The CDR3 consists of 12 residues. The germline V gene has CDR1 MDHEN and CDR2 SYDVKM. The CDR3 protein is CASRSTSTKAFF. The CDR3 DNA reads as TGTGCCAGCAGATCCACCTCTACGAAGGCTTTCTTT. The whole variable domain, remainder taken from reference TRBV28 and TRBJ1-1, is DVKVTQSSRYLVKRTGEKVFLECVQDMDHENMFWYRQDPGLGLRLIYFSYDVKMKEKGDIPEGYSVSREKKERFSLILESASTNQTSMYLCASRSTSTKAFFGQGTRLTVV.

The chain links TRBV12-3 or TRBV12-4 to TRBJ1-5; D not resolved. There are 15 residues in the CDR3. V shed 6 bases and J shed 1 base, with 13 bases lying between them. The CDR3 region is CASRAQSLSNQPQHF. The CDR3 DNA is TGTGCCAGCAGGGCTCAATCTCTGAGCAATCAGCCCCAGCATTTT.